The text below deals with one T cell receptor (beta chain). Its antigen is not known. This sample stems from a study of graft-versus-host responses after intestinal transplantation. On the study more broadly: Each recipient received a multivisceral, liver-intestinal, or isolated intestinal graft. Points from the study as a whole: Early after transplant, HvG declines were associated with peak levels of circulating GvH clones. The marrow of recipients harbored GvH clones, and ileum or blood showed some of them first. High graft-versus-host to host-versus-graft clonal ratios were found in allografts of patients who had graft-donor T cell macrochimerism.

The CDR3 has 14 amino acids. Trimming removed 1 base at V and 3 bases at J, with 9 bases between. Germline CDR1 and CDR2: MNHEY and SMNVEV (reference sequence). The assay was immunoSEQ multiplex PCR, and TCRdb's table has in-frame clones only and misses some. The sample includes tens of thousands of clones, about 93% of them seen just once. The TCR comes from a human donor who received an intestinal transplant. The chain recombines TRBV27 with TRBJ1-1, with D unresolved. The material sequenced was unstimulated CD8+ T cells sorted from spleen or lymph node cells, taken before intestinal transplant. The CDR3 is CASSLLLTDTEAFF. In nucleotides, the CDR3 is TGTGCCAGCAGTTTATTACTCACGGACACTGAAGCTTTCTTT.